Below, 23 T cell receptor beta chains from the same sample are listed, as sequenced in a study of T cells in narcolepsy. Clones were read by immunoSEQ multiplex PCR, and TCRdb kept only the in-frame ones, dropping some. The data contain more than 25,000 clones, more than 65% of them singletons. Sequencing used memory (CD45RA-) CD4+ T cells from blood. The receptors here all came from a human donor in good health.

The rearrangement uses TRBV6-4 and TRBJ1-2; tentatively, D is TRBD1 (5 bases). This CDR3 has 13 amino acids. V lost 0 bases and J 8 bases, leaving 10 bases between the germline ends. Germline CDR1 MRHNA, CDR2 SNTAGT. CDR3 coding DNA: TGTGCCAGCAGTGACTCTTCGGGGGACGGCTACACCTTC. Protein product: CASSDSSGDGYTF.

V gene TRBV4-1 combines with J gene TRBJ1-2; possible D gene TRBD1, 5 bases. There are 16 residues in the CDR3. CDR1 and CDR2 from the germline V gene are MGHRA and YSYEKL. Trimming pared 2 bases from V and 4 bases from J, leaving 17 bases between. Here the CDR3 DNA reads TGCGCCAGCAGCCAACAGTCCTCGGGGGGACTCTATGGCTACACCTTC. Encoded protein: CASSQQSSGGLYGYTF.

This clone has just a few counts. The chain recombines TRBV9 with TRBJ2-1; tentative D call: TRBD2 (5 bases). Trimming removed 4 bases at V and 15 bases at J, with 20 bases between. The CDR3 sequence is 13 residues long. CDR1 is SGDLS, CDR2 YYNGEE, per germline. Here the CDR3 DNA reads TGTGCCAGCAGCCCCGCCGACGGGGTTGAGGGGTTCTTC. Protein product: CASSPADGVEGFF.

V and J are TRBV6-5 and TRBJ2-7; D might be TRBD2 (6 bases). V lost 4 bases, J lost 9 bases, and 10 bases lay in between. Germline V CDR1 and CDR2: MNHEY, SVGAGI. The CDR3 is 11 amino acids. DNA of the CDR3: TGTGCCAGCAGTTTTGCGGGAAGGCAGTACTTC. It specifies CASSFAGRQYF.

V is TRBV18 and J is TRBJ2-3; D may be TRBD1 (5 bases). The V gene lost 1 base and the J gene lost 3 bases, with 11 bases spanning the gap. Germline lookup yields CDR1 KGHSH and CDR2 LQKENI. The CDR3 has 15 residues. The CDR3 protein is CASSPLGASTDTQYF. For the CDR3, the DNA is TGTGCCAGCTCACCACTAGGGGCTTCAACAGATACGCAGTATTTT.

The chain links TRBV11-2 to TRBJ2-5; D is ambiguous. V lost 5 bases, J lost 0 bases, and 13 bases lay in between. Germline V lookup: CDR1 SGHAT, CDR2 FQNNGV. The CDR3 is 15 amino acids. CDR3 protein: CASSPVPPNQETQYF. The DNA of the CDR3 is TGTGCCAGCAGCCCCGTCCCCCCCAACCAAGAGACCCAGTACTTC.

The chain uses TRBV11-2 and TRBJ1-2; tentatively, D is TRBD1 (6 bases). The V and J ends lost 3 bases and 8 bases respectively, with 13 bases between them. This CDR3 region has 13 residues. In germline, CDR1 is SGHAT, CDR2 FQNNGV. The DNA for the CDR3 is TGTGCCAGCAGCTTTCACAGGGCCGGAGGCTACACCTTC. Its translation: CASSFHRAGGYTF. Full variable domain (rest looked up from reference TRBV11-2 and TRBJ1-2): EAGVAQSPRYKIIEKRQSVAFWCNPISGHATLYWYQQILGQGPKLLIQFQNNGVVDDSQLPKDRFSAERLKGVDSTLKIQPAKLEDSAVYLCASSFHRAGGYTFGSGTRLTVV.

The chain combines TRBV11-2 with TRBJ1-1; TRBD1 is a possible D gene (5 bases). This CDR3 contains 15 residues. Per the germline V gene, CDR1 is SGHAT and CDR2 is FQNNGV. Trimming pared 8 bases from V and 2 bases from J, leaving 18 bases between. CDR3 sequence (DNA): TGTGCCAGCGGGGATCCGGGACGCAAAAACACTGAAGCTTTCTTT. Translation gives CASGDPGRKNTEAFF.

V gene TRBV7-2 combines with J gene TRBJ2-2, with 8 bases that match TRBD2. After removal of 0 bases from V and 6 bases from J, the junction contained 6 bases not matched to a gene. Germline V gene data show CDR1 as SGHTA and CDR2 as FQGNSA. The CDR3 runs to 16 residues. CDR3 nucleotide sequence: TGTGCCAGCAGCTTAGCCGGGGGGGCTGTTCCCGGGGAGCTGTTTTTT. It yields the protein CASSLAGGAVPGELFF.

The V and J genes are TRBV11-2 and TRBJ1-1, with D possibly being TRBD1 (6 bases). Per the germline V gene, CDR1 is SGHAT and CDR2 is FQNNGV. The CDR3 is 14 residues long. The germline V and J ends were trimmed by 5 bases and 1 base, with 11 bases remaining between them. The CDR3, as DNA: TGTGCCAGCAGCGCAACAGGGACGAACACTGAAGCTTTCTTT. Its protein is CASSATGTNTEAFF.

The CDR3 region is CASSVLAGGPYEQYF. The CDR3 DNA reads as TGTGCCAGCAGTGTTCTAGCGGGGGGGCCATACGAGCAGTACTTC. The chain has TRBV6-1 and TRBJ2-7; TRBD2 matches at 12 bases. Germline V CDR1 and CDR2: MNHNS, SASEGT. After removal of 4 bases from V and 4 bases from J, the junction contained 5 bases not matched to a gene. This CDR3 comprises 15 residues.

This chain links TRBV28 with TRBJ2-5; TRBD1 agrees at 9 bases. The germline V gene encodes CDR1 MDHEN and CDR2 SYDVKM. Germline trimming cut 1 base from V and 4 bases from J; bases unmatched to any gene: 7. This CDR3 contains 16 residues. The CDR3 nucleotides read TGTGCCAGCAGTTTATTCGGGACAGGGTCGACAGAGACCCAGTACTTC. Its protein product is CASSLFGTGSTETQYF.

CDR3 coding DNA: TGTGCCACCAGCAGAGTACCCCGAACTAGCGGGAGGTACGAGCAGTACTTC. Its translation: CATSRVPRTSGRYEQYF. The V and J genes are TRBV15 and TRBJ2-7; TRBD2 matches at 12 bases. V dropped 1 base and J dropped 4; count of bases not matched to a gene: 8. The germline V gene has CDR1 LNHNV and CDR2 YYDKDF (reference sequence). This CDR3 has 17 amino acids.

CDR3 nucleotides: TGCGCCAGCAGCCAAGGCGGGGGGGCGAGTCGCGATACGCAGTATTTT. Its protein product is CASSQGGGASRDTQYF. The genes are TRBV4-3 and TRBJ2-3; 9 bases are a match to TRBD2. V lost 1 base, J lost 6 bases, and 8 bases stayed unmatched. The CDR3 contains 16 residues. The germline V gene has CDR1 LGHNA and CDR2 YSLEER.

This chain uses TRBV28 with TRBJ2-7; D may be TRBD2 (6 bases). CDR1 is MDHEN, CDR2 SYDVKM, per germline. V was pared by 2 bases and J by 0 bases, with 14 bases between. The CDR3 is made up of 16 amino acids. The CDR3 sequence: CASSLGTGTFSYEQYF. The CDR3 bases are TGTGCCAGCAGTTTAGGGACCGGGACTTTCTCCTACGAGCAGTACTTC.

V gene TRBV4-2 combines with J gene TRBJ2-1; 9 positions match TRBD2. This CDR3 is built from 17 residues. The V and J ends lost 0 bases and 3 bases, in that order; junction bases with no gene match: 6. Germline-derived CDR1 and CDR2 are LGHNA and YNFKEQ. CDR3 loop: CASSQDPAGGDYNEQFF. CDR3 in DNA: TGTGCCAGCAGCCAAGATCCGGCGGGAGGGGACTACAATGAGCAGTTCTTC.

V usage is TRBV11-2 and J usage is TRBJ1-1; D gene uncertain. The germline gives CDR1 SGHAT, CDR2 FQNNGV. V was shortened by 5 bases and J by 5 bases, with 15 bases between the two germline ends. The CDR3 has 14 amino acids. The CDR3 is CASSHGVLGTEAFF. The CDR3 DNA reads TGTGCCAGCAGCCACGGGGTCCTGGGGACTGAAGCTTTCTTT.

This clone was observed a handful of times. The chain couples TRBV15 to TRBJ2-6, with D unclear. Trimming pared 0 bases from V and 13 bases from J, leaving 7 bases between. CDR3 size: 12 residues. The germline V gene has CDR1 LNHNV and CDR2 YYDKDF (reference sequence). The CDR3 sequence: CATSRDYRVLTF. The CDR3 coding sequence is TGTGCCACCAGCAGAGATTATAGAGTCCTGACTTTC.

The chain couples TRBV11-2 to TRBJ1-5; tentative D call: TRBD1 (5 bases). V gave up 1 base and J gave up 7 bases, with 11 bases separating them. This CDR3 is 14 amino acids long. Looked up from germline, CDR1 is SGHAT and CDR2 is FQNNGV. As DNA, the CDR3 is TGTGCCAGCAGCTTAGCCGGGGGAGGACAGCCCCAGCATTTT. It codes for CASSLAGGGQPQHF.

The V and J genes are TRBV11-2 and TRBJ2-2, with 10 bases lining up with TRBD2. V was pared by 5 bases and J by 5 bases, with 11 bases of the junction left unmatched. The CDR3 loop spans 17 amino acids. CDR1 is SGHAT and CDR2 is FQNNGV in the germline V gene. The CDR3 nucleotides are TGTGCCAGCAGCCAAGATCTGAGTAGCGGGGGGACCGGGGAGCTGTTTTTT. Translated, it gives CASSQDLSSGGTGELFF. The entire variable domain, with the rest obtained from reference TRBV11-2 and TRBJ2-2, is as follows: EAGVAQSPRYKIIEKRQSVAFWCNPISGHATLYWYQQILGQGPKLLIQFQNNGVVDDSQLPKDRFSAERLKGVDSTLKIQPAKLEDSAVYLCASSQDLSSGGTGELFFGEGSRLTVL.

This clone was seen a handful of times. The chain links TRBV6-5 to TRBJ2-7; TRBD2 is a possible D gene (6 bases). V gave up 0 bases and J gave up 2 bases, with 14 bases separating them. CDR1 and CDR2 (germline): MNHEY, SVGAGI. The length of the CDR3 is 16 residues. The CDR3 bases are TGTGCCAGCAGTTACTCGACGGCGGGGCAGGCCTACGAGCAGTACTTC. Protein: CASSYSTAGQAYEQYF.

The rearrangement joins TRBV19 to TRBJ1-6; D gene unclear. This CDR3 is 12 amino acids long. Germline assignment: CDR1 LNHDA and CDR2 SQIVND (reference sequence). Between the trimmed V and J ends, which lost 5 bases and 9 bases, there was a span of 8 bases. CDR3 in DNA: TGTGCCAGTAGTTCCCGACTTTCACCCCTCCACTTT. Its protein product is CASSSRLSPLHF.

CDR3 coding DNA: TGCAGCGTTGCGACCTACCTAGGGACAGGGGGTCGTGGAACGGAGACCCAGTACTTC. As protein: CSVATYLGTGGRGTETQYF. The chain joins TRBV29-1 to TRBJ2-5, with 11 bases aligning to TRBD1. The CDR3 totals 19 residues. Germline V CDR1 and CDR2: SQVTM, ANQGSEA. V lost 4 bases and J lost 5; bases outside the gene matches: 21.